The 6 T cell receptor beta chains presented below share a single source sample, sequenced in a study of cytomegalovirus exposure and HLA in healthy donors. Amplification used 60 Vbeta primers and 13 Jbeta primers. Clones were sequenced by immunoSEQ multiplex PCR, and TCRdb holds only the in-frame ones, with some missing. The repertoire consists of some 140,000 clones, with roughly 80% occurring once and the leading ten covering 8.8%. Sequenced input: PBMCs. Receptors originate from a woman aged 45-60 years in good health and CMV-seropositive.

The CDR3 loop reads CASSPSLGAEAFF. CDR3 coding DNA: TGTGCCAGCAGTCCCTCCCTCGGAGCAGAAGCTTTCTTT. The chain joins TRBV27 to TRBJ1-1; D call uncertain. This CDR3 spans 13 amino acids. Germline V gives CDR1 MNHEY, CDR2 SMNVEV (reference sequence). Trimming stripped 5 bases from V and 8 bases from J, with 15 bases between.

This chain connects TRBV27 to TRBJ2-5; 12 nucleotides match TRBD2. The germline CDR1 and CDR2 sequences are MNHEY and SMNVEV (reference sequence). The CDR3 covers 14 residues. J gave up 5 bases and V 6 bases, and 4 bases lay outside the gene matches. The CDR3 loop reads CASSPLAGGETQYF. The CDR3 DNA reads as TGTGCCAGCAGCCCTCTAGCGGGGGGGGAGACCCAGTACTTC.

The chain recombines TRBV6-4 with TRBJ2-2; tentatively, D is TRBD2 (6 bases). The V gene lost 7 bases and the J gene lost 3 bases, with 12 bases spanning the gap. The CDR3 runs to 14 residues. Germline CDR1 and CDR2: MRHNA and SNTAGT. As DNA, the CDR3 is TGTGCCAGCACCTTAGAGCGGGACACCGGGGAGCTGTTTTTT. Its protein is CASTLERDTGELFF.

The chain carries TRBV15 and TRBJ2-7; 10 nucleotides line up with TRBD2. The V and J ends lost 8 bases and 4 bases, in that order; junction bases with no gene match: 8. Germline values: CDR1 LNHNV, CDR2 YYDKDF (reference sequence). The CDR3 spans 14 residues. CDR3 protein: CATAGTSESYEQYF. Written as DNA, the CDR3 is TGTGCCACCGCCGGGACTAGCGAATCGTACGAGCAGTACTTC.

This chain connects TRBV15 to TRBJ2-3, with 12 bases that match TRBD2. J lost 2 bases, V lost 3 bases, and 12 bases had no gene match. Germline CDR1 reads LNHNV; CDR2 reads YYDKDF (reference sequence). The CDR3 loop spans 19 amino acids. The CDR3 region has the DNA TGTGCCACCAGCAGTCTAAAAACGACTAGCGGGGGTCACACAGATACGCAGTATTTT. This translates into CATSSLKTTSGGHTDTQYF.

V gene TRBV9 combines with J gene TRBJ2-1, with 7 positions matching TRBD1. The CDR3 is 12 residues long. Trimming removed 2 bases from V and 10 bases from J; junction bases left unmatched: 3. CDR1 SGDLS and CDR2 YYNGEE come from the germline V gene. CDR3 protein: CASSVRGKEQFF. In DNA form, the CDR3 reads TGTGCCAGCAGCGTCAGGGGGAAGGAGCAGTTCTTC.